These 3 T cell receptor beta chains came from one sample sequenced in a study of cytomegalovirus exposure and HLA in healthy donors. Both 60 Vbeta primers and 13 Jbeta primers went into the PCR. TCRdb keeps only in-frame clones here, not all; method: immunoSEQ multiplex PCR. The sample contains about 230,000 clones, around 80% of which appear only once. The source material was PBMCs. These receptors were obtained from a boy aged 5-17 years in good health and CMV-seronegative.

This clone was counted only a few times. V is TRBV10-3 and J is TRBJ2-1; 7 positions agree with TRBD1. Trimming cost V 4 bases and J 9 bases; bases outside gene matches: 18. In germline, CDR1 is ENHRY, CDR2 SYGVKD. The CDR3 runs 17 residues. The CDR3 sequence: CAISVSFKDRRPAEQFF. In nucleotides, the CDR3 is TGTGCCATCAGTGTATCCTTTAAGGACAGGCGCCCCGCTGAGCAGTTCTTC.

A remark on this clone: The DNA is omitted, as the CDR3 cannot be located on it reliably, and the CDR3 follows TCRdb's listing. This chain joins TRBV15 and TRBJ2-2; TRBD1, the table's D call, was not compared with the DNA. Germline V gives CDR1 LNHNV, CDR2 YYDKDF (reference sequence). The CDR3 length is 19 residues, termini included. CDR3 sequence: CATSRDFFGQLKNTGELFF.

The chain recombines TRBV6-5 with TRBJ2-7, with 13 bases matching TRBD2. This CDR3 spans 15 amino acids. Germline V gene sequence: CDR1 MNHEY, CDR2 SVGAGI. After removal of 4 bases from V and 3 bases from J, the junction contained 3 bases not matched to a gene. The CDR3 is CASSSRLAGGYEQYF. CDR3 DNA sequence: TGTGCCAGCAGTTCCAGACTAGCGGGAGGCTACGAGCAGTACTTC.